The text below deals with one T cell receptor beta chain. Its target is not known. The CDR3 is made up of 14 amino acids. Trimming took off 0 bases at V and 8 bases at J, with 11 bases between the two ends. Germline loops: CDR1 MNHEY, CDR2 SVGAGI. The data are from a study of cytomegalovirus exposure and HLA in healthy donors. Across the whole study: For the approximately 430 genotyped donors, 81% fell within the Caucasian-associated ancestry cluster.

Primers: 60 Vbeta forward and 13 Jbeta reverse. The protocol was immunoSEQ multiplex PCR, while the TCRdb copy is restricted to in-frame clones and leaves out a portion. The table has around 150,000 clones, approximately 85% seen once. Study-level results: Per a later analysis, approximately 16,000 TCR beta sequences showed association with HLA alleles at 0.05 false discovery rate.

The sequenced sample was PBMCs. V gene TRBV6-5 combines with J gene TRBJ2-1, with D possibly being TRBD2 (7 bases). The origin of this receptor is a man between 18 and 29 years old in good health and CMV-seropositive. CDR3: CASSYSPGGDEQFF. For the CDR3, the DNA is TGTGCCAGCAGTTACTCACCGGGGGGCGATGAGCAGTTCTTC.